This TCR beta chain was documented in a study of T cells in Graves' hyperthyroidism and ophthalmopathy. For the study at large: Pretreatment peripheral blood was obtained at initial diagnosis. Overall study results and limits: For ophthalmopathy, model prediction preceded onset by a median roughly 6.2 months. Classification by a 13 V-J model distinguished ophthalmopathy from stable hyperthyroidism.

With respect to this clonotype: Its antigen is not known.

Amplification targeted TCR beta CDR3 regions from RNA transcripts. With the HTBI primer set, the TCR CDR3 went through a first round of RT-PCR. Via MiXCR, TCRdb re-called the multiplex PCR reads, giving one row per CDR3 protein. The data show fewer than 400,000 distinct CDR3 sequences, with around 15% seen just once and approximately 29% held by the top ten. V gave up 5 bases and J gave up 4 bases, with 14 bases separating them. The CDR3 spans 14 residues. Not enrolled were patients with uncontrolled infection, other autoimmune disease, pregnancy or lactation. This sequence was found in a man aged 45 to 65 with Graves' ophthalmopathy. This chain uses TRBV12-3 or TRBV12-4 with TRBJ1-1; a weak D match, TRBD1 (6 bases). The specimen sequenced was blood. The chain's CDR3 is CASSTQGSRTEAFF. The CDR3 nucleotides read TGTGCCAGCAGTACACAGGGCTCGCGCACTGAAGCTTTCTTT.